This TCR beta chain was identified during a study of CD8 T cells in ankylosing spondylitis. Study-wide findings and caveats: Disease-associated clones were reportedly significantly overrepresented in matched ankylosing spondylitis synovial fluid. Disease-linked clones had a CD8+ phenotype and relatively low frequency in peripheral blood.

This clonotype was picked up many times. What it binds is unknown. There are 13 residues in the CDR3. V lost 11 bases to trimming and J lost 1 base, with 13 bases between them. TCRdb itself ran the 5' RACE reads through MiXCR, one entry per CDR3 protein. The sample records roughly 180,000 distinct CDR3 sequences, around 13% being singletons. This chain joins TRBV12-3 or TRBV12-4 and TRBJ2-3; tentatively, D is TRBD1 or TRBD2 (6 bases each). The material sequenced was blood, either unsorted or a sorted T cell fraction (not recorded which). The sequence was collected from a male donor with ankylosing spondylitis or in good health (not recorded which). The CDR3 DNA reads TGTGCCCTCAAGGGGGAGGGCACAGATACGCAGTATTTT. Protein product: CALKGEGTDTQYF.